Following are 5 T cell receptor beta chains from one sample sequenced in a study of cytomegalovirus exposure and HLA in healthy donors. The PCR had 60 Vbeta and 13 Jbeta primers. This table comes from immunoSEQ multiplex PCR, and its TCRdb copy is limited to in-frame clones, with some not included. The sample yields 110,000 or so clones, more than 65% seen once. Sequences were obtained from PBMCs. The origin of the receptors is a man aged 40-55 years in good health and CMV-seropositive.

This clone was found once. V usage is TRBV4-1 and J usage is TRBJ1-5; a weak D match, TRBD1 (5 bases). V gave up 4 bases and J gave up 9 bases, with 10 bases separating them. The CDR3 is 12 residues long. Germline V gene lookup returns CDR1 MGHRA and CDR2 YSYEKL. The CDR3 region has the DNA TGCGCCAGCAGCCTCGCGGGGGGGCCCCAGCATTTT. Protein sequence: CASSLAGGPQHF.

This clone came up once. This specimen includes other DNA sequences encoding the same CDR3. The V call is TRBV11-2, the J call TRBJ2-6, with D hard to call. V lost 5 bases and J lost 2, with 13 bases in between. Germline lookup yields CDR1 SGHAT and CDR2 FQNNGV. The length of the CDR3 is 16 residues. The CDR3, as DNA: TGTGCCAGCAGCCCGAGGAGTGCGGCTGGGGCCAACGTCCTGACTTTC. This translates into CASSPRSAAGANVLTF.

J is TRBJ2-1 and V is TRBV5-1; no definite D call. Germline V CDR1 and CDR2: SGHRS, YFSETQ. Trimming left V 4 bases short and J 0 bases short, with 11 bases between. This CDR3 region has 15 residues. The CDR3 here is CASSLTPSSYNEQFF. CDR3 in DNA: TGCGCCAGCAGCCTGACACCGAGCTCCTACAATGAGCAGTTCTTC.

This clone is a singleton in its sample. The chain is built from TRBV4-3 and TRBJ2-7; D gene uncertain. V gave up 1 base and J gave up 0 bases, with 7 bases separating them. The CDR3 loop spans 14 amino acids. Per germline, CDR1 LGHNA and CDR2 YSLEER. The CDR3 nucleotides read TGCGCCAGCAGCCAAGGTATTAGCTCCTACGAGCAGTACTTC. Protein: CASSQGISSYEQYF.

The chain has TRBV10-3 and TRBJ2-3; the D is unclear. CDR1 and CDR2 from the germline V gene are ENHRY and SYGVKD. V was trimmed by 9 bases and J by 2 bases, leaving 18 bases between them. This CDR3 is 15 amino acids long. CDR3 in amino acids: CAIRGSQRPTDTQYF. CDR3 coding DNA: TGTGCCATTAGAGGCAGTCAGAGGCCCACAGATACGCAGTATTTT.